Below are 30 T cell receptor beta chains sequenced from a single sample in a study of blood T cell repertoires in COVID-19. Libraries were prepared by immunoSEQ multiplex PCR; TCRdb keeps only in-frame clonotypes and omits some of them. The data show around 180,000 clones, around 88% seen once. Material: peripheral blood. All receptors come from a woman under 40 with acute or convalescent COVID-19.

The CDR3 DNA is TGTGCCAGCAGTTTAAACGGGTGGCGTTTCGGCGCTTTCTTT. As protein: CASSLNGWRFGAFF. This chain uses TRBV27 with TRBJ1-1; D is uncertain. Germline CDR1 and CDR2: MNHEY and SMNVEV (reference sequence). This CDR3 contains 14 residues. The V gene lost 2 bases and the J gene lost 11 bases, with 18 bases spanning the gap.

The chain uses TRBV28 and TRBJ2-3; a weak D match, TRBD2 (6 bases). Trimming removed 3 bases from V and 1 base from J, with 11 bases in between. Per germline, CDR1 MDHEN and CDR2 SYDVKM. This CDR3 has 15 residues. CDR3 nucleotides: TGTGCCAGCAGTTTTCCTCCGGGGGGCACAGATACGCAGTATTTT. Protein product: CASSFPPGGTDTQYF.

In regard to this clone: Distinct nucleotide sequences in the sample also encode this CDR3. The chain combines TRBV5-1 with TRBJ1-1; TRBD1 might be the D (5 bases). The CDR3 sequence is 13 residues long. Germline CDR1 reads SGHRS; CDR2 reads YFSETQ. Trimming took off 3 bases at V and 1 base at J, with 7 bases between the two ends. CDR3 coding DNA: TGCGCCAGCAGCTCTACAGGGAACACTGAAGCTTTCTTT. This codes for CASSSTGNTEAFF.

This clone appeared a few times. The CDR3 nucleotides are TGTGCCAGTAGTAGGGGGGAGGATCAGCCCCAGCATTTT. Its translation: CASSRGEDQPQHF. This sequence joins TRBV19 and TRBJ1-5; TRBD1 might be the D (5 bases). The CDR3 consists of 13 residues. Between the trimmed V and J ends, which lost 4 bases and 5 bases, there was a span of 9 bases. Germline CDR1 LNHDA, CDR2 SQIVND (reference sequence).

This clone came up once. The V call is TRBV4-1, the J call TRBJ1-2, with 12 bases identical to TRBD1. In germline, CDR1 is MGHRA, CDR2 YSYEKL. J gave up 8 bases and V 6 bases, and 10 bases lay outside the gene matches. The CDR3 is made up of 15 amino acids. The CDR3 DNA reads TGCGCCAGCAGGTCCCCGGGACAGGGGGCGAAAGGCTACACCTTC. This gives the protein CASRSPGQGAKGYTF.

The chain is built from TRBV28 and TRBJ2-7; possibly TRBD2 for D (6 bases). The CDR3 is made up of 13 amino acids. Germline V gene sequence: CDR1 MDHEN, CDR2 SYDVKM. V lost 3 bases and J lost 9, with 15 bases in between. DNA of the CDR3: TGTGCCAGCAGTTTGCTGTATGGGGGAGGGCAGTACTTC. It is translated as CASSLLYGGGQYF.

The V call is TRBV6-1, the J call TRBJ1-1; D gene unclear. The CDR3 loop spans 12 amino acids. V shed 0 bases and J shed 10 bases, with 9 bases lying between them. The germline V gene encodes CDR1 MNHNS and CDR2 SASEGT. The CDR3 sequence is CASSEALLTAFF. The DNA for the CDR3 is TGTGCCAGCAGTGAAGCGCTACTTACAGCTTTCTTT.

The chain employs TRBV28 and TRBJ2-6; tentatively, D is TRBD1 (5 bases). V lost 2 bases and J lost 2, with 10 bases in between. CDR3 size: 16 residues. Germline CDR1 is MDHEN and CDR2 is SYDVKM. CDR3 sequence: CASSLRGEAGANVLTF. The CDR3 region has the DNA TGTGCCAGCAGTTTAAGGGGCGAGGCTGGGGCCAACGTCCTGACTTTC.

This clone appeared once. The chain carries TRBV19 and TRBJ1-5, with D possibly being TRBD1 (6 bases). This CDR3 has 15 amino acids. V lost 3 bases to trimming and J lost 6 bases, with 15 bases between them. Germline V gene data show CDR1 as LNHDA and CDR2 as SQIVND (reference sequence). The CDR3 DNA reads TGTGCCAGTAGTATCGGGGGGCTCGGGAGTCAGCCCCAGCATTTT. It is translated as CASSIGGLGSQPQHF.

The J gene is TRBJ2-5, the V gene TRBV19; a weak D match, TRBD1 (5 bases). The V gene lost 2 bases and the J gene lost 5 bases, with 12 bases spanning the gap. This CDR3 contains 14 residues. Germline V CDR1 and CDR2: LNHDA, SQIVND (reference sequence). The CDR3 bases are TGTGCCAGTAGTATAAGGGGCGCGGAGGAGACCCAGTACTTC. It is translated as CASSIRGAEETQYF.

J is TRBJ2-2 and V is TRBV7-2, with 8 bases lining up with TRBD2. J lost 2 bases, V lost 5 bases, and 7 bases had no gene match. The CDR3 has 16 amino acids. Germline assignment: CDR1 SGHTA and CDR2 FQGNSA. The CDR3 nucleotides read TGTGCCAGCAGCCCGGGACTAGTTGTAAACACCGGGGAGCTGTTTTTT. Translation gives CASSPGLVVNTGELFF. The whole variable domain, filled in from reference TRBV7-2 and TRBJ2-2, reads GAGVSQSPSNKVTEKGKDVELRCDPISGHTALYWYRQSLGQGLEFLIYFQGNSAPDKSGLPSDRFSAERTGGSVSTLTIQRTQQEDSAVYLCASSPGLVVNTGELFFGEGSRLTVL.

This chain joins TRBV11-3 and TRBJ2-7; 7 bases agree with TRBD2. Germline CDR1 is SGHNT and CDR2 is YENEEA. The CDR3 consists of 14 residues. J lost 0 bases, V lost 5 bases, and 4 bases had no gene match. This chain's CDR3 is CASSRRTSSYEQYF. CDR3 nucleotides: TGTGCCAGCAGCCGAAGGACTAGCTCCTACGAGCAGTACTTC.

The rearrangement joins TRBV28 to TRBJ1-2, with TRBD1 matching over 8 bases. V was clipped by 6 bases and J by 8 bases; unmatched bases: 8. CDR1 and CDR2 (germline): MDHEN, SYDVKM. The CDR3 spans 13 residues. CDR3 amino acids: CASSRGPLEGYTF. The CDR3 DNA reads TGTGCCAGCAGCAGGGGGCCACTTGAGGGCTACACCTTC.

The chain joins TRBV6-6 to TRBJ1-3; 7 bases match TRBD1. This CDR3 comprises 16 residues. Trimming removed 6 bases from V and 0 bases from J; junction bases left unmatched: 8. Germline CDR1 reads MNHNY; CDR2 reads SVGAGI (reference sequence). The CDR3 is CASRDTGTDSGNTIYF. As DNA, the CDR3 is TGTGCCAGCAGGGACACGGGGACAGACTCTGGAAACACCATATATTTT.

This chain connects TRBV6-5 to TRBJ1-1, with unresolved D. V was cut by 4 bases and J by 0 bases, with 6 bases left in between. The length of the CDR3 is 13 residues. CDR1 is MNHEY and CDR2 is SVGAGI in the germline V gene. CDR3 loop: CASSLQLNTEAFF. CDR3 DNA: TGTGCCAGCAGTTTACAGTTGAACACTGAAGCTTTCTTT.

The chain combines TRBV19 with TRBJ2-2; weak D call: TRBD1 (6 bases). CDR1 is LNHDA and CDR2 is SQIVND in the germline V gene (reference sequence). The CDR3 runs to 15 residues. V shed 7 bases and J shed 8 bases, with 20 bases lying between them. The CDR3 DNA reads TGTGCCAGTAAAGCTTCGGCAGGGGTTAGTGGGGAGCTGTTTTTT. This codes for CASKASAGVSGELFF.

CDR3 region: CASSFGVRDTTFF. CDR3 nucleotide sequence: TGTGCCAGCAGTTTCGGAGTCCGGGACACGACGTTCTTC. The chain has TRBV12-3 or TRBV12-4 and TRBJ2-1; D perhaps matches TRBD1 (6 bases). CDR3 length: 13 residues. V lost 3 bases and J lost 15, with 18 bases in between.

This sequence joins TRBV6-5 and TRBJ1-1; no clear D gene. Trimming cost V 7 bases and J 0 bases, with 15 bases left between them. Looked up from germline, CDR1 is MNHEY and CDR2 is SVGAGI. The CDR3 is made up of 15 amino acids. The CDR3 loop is CASTDHGGMNTEAFF. The CDR3 DNA reads as TGTGCCAGCACCGACCACGGCGGGATGAACACTGAAGCTTTCTTT.

The rearrangement uses TRBV6-5 and TRBJ1-4; the D is unclear. The CDR3 extends over 14 amino acids. The ends were cut back, 4 bases at V and 5 bases at J, with 11 bases in the middle. Per the germline V gene, CDR1 is MNHEY and CDR2 is SVGAGI. CDR3 sequence (DNA): TGTGCCAGCAGTTGGAGGTTCACCAATGAAAAACTGTTTTTT. Protein product: CASSWRFTNEKLFF.

CDR3 sequence: CASSLGGGDEKLFF. Written as DNA, the CDR3 is TGTGCCAGCAGTCTGGGGGGGGGCGATGAAAAACTGTTTTTT. The chain combines TRBV28 with TRBJ1-4, with D maybe TRBD1 (6 bases). V was trimmed by 5 bases and J by 6 bases, leaving 13 bases between them. The CDR3 has 14 residues. The V gene's germline CDR1 is MDHEN and CDR2 SYDVKM.

V gene TRBV29-1 combines with J gene TRBJ2-3, with 11 bases matching TRBD1. Germline values: CDR1 SQVTM, CDR2 ANQGSEA. This CDR3 spans 19 amino acids. Trimming removed 8 bases from V and 2 bases from J; junction bases left unmatched: 21. For the CDR3, the DNA is TGCAGCCCGTGTATTCTGTCCGGACAGGGGGCTTTAGACACAGATACGCAGTATTTT. It translates to CSPCILSGQGALDTDTQYF.

On this clone itself: Different DNA sequences within this sample yield the same CDR3. This chain links TRBV28 with TRBJ1-1, with TRBD1 as a possible D gene (6 bases). Germline V gives CDR1 MDHEN, CDR2 SYDVKM. V was pared by 4 bases and J by 5 bases, with 8 bases between. The CDR3 loop spans 12 amino acids. The CDR3 DNA reads as TGTGCCAGCAGTTCTCAGGGGACTGAAGCTTTCTTT. Its protein is CASSSQGTEAFF.

The J gene is TRBJ1-1, the V gene TRBV6-5; D is unresolved. Trimming removed 0 bases from V and 3 bases from J, with 5 bases in between. The V gene's germline CDR1 is MNHEY and CDR2 SVGAGI. The CDR3 consists of 13 residues. The chain's CDR3 is CASSYSGYTEAFF. CDR3 nucleotide sequence: TGTGCCAGCAGTTACTCCGGTTACACTGAAGCTTTCTTT.

About this clone itself: Distinct nucleotide sequences in the sample also encode this CDR3. CDR3 in DNA: TGTGCCAGCAGTCGCGGCAATCAGCCCCAGCATTTT. Its protein product is CASSRGNQPQHF. The rearrangement joins TRBV6-5 to TRBJ1-5; D call uncertain. There are 12 residues in the CDR3. Germline-derived CDR1 and CDR2 are MNHEY and SVGAGI. The germline V and J ends were trimmed by 5 bases and 2 bases, with 4 bases remaining between them.

This clone showed up just a few times. CDR3: CASSQALGTGPNTIYF. CDR3 bases: TGTGCCAGCAGCCAAGCTCTCGGGACAGGGCCGAACACCATATATTTT. The chain combines TRBV14 with TRBJ1-3; TRBD1 aligns across 9 bases. Germline-derived CDR1 and CDR2 are SGHDN and FVKESK. This CDR3 spans 16 amino acids. After removal of 1 base from V and 7 bases from J, the junction contained 8 bases not matched to a gene.

This clone was recorded only once. CDR3 DNA: TGTGCCTGGAGTGTACTAGGGGGTTCACCCCTCCACTTT. Its translation: CAWSVLGGSPLHF. The V and J genes are TRBV30 and TRBJ1-6; perhaps TRBD1 as D (6 bases). CDR1 GTSNPN and CDR2 SVGIG come from the germline V gene (reference sequence). Trimming removed 0 bases at V and 9 bases at J, with 9 bases between. CDR3 length: 13 residues. The variable domain in full, completed from reference TRBV30 and TRBJ1-6, reads SQTIHQWPATLVQPVGSPLSLECTVEGTSNPNLYWYRQAAGRGLQLLFYSVGIGQISSEVPQNLSASRPQDRQFILSSKKLLLSDSGFYLCAWSVLGGSPLHFGNGTRLTVT.

The chain uses TRBV5-4 and TRBJ2-6; TRBD1 matches 12 bases. V lost 3 bases, J lost 3 bases, and 4 bases stayed unmatched. In germline, CDR1 is SGHNT, CDR2 YYREEE (reference sequence). The CDR3 sequence is 17 residues long. The CDR3, as DNA: TGTGCCAGCAGCTCCGGGACAGGGGGCTTTGGGGCCAACGTCCTGACTTTC. It encodes CASSSGTGGFGANVLTF.

This clone appeared once. V and J are TRBV18 and TRBJ2-1, with 9 bases that match TRBD2. The CDR3 spans 13 residues. Germline-derived CDR1 and CDR2 are KGHSH and LQKENI. V was clipped by 10 bases and J by 7 bases; unmatched bases: 8. CDR3 DNA sequence: TGTGCCACTAAGGGGACTAGCAGTAATGAGCAGTTCTTC. This codes for CATKGTSSNEQFF. Combining the CDR3 with reference TRBV18 and TRBJ2-1 gives the whole variable domain NAGVMQNPRHLVRRRGQEARLRCSPMKGHSHVYWYRQLPEEGLKFMVYLQKENIIDESGMPKERFSAEFPKEGPSILRIQQVVRGDSAAYFCATKGTSSNEQFFGPGTRLTVL.

The DNA for the CDR3 is TGTGCCAGCGGGGAGGGAGAGGGGTTCTTC. This codes for CASGEGEGFF. The chain joins TRBV6-5 to TRBJ2-1; 7 nucleotides line up with TRBD2. V gave up 8 bases and J gave up 15 bases; unmatched junction bases: 7. The CDR3 runs to 10 residues. The germline V gene encodes CDR1 MNHEY and CDR2 SVGAGI.

The chain has TRBV13 and TRBJ1-1; a possible D gene is TRBD1 (6 bases). The CDR3 has 13 amino acids. Looked up from germline, CDR1 is PRHDT and CDR2 is FYEKMQ (reference sequence). V was cut by 4 bases and J by 4 bases, with 10 bases left in between. For the CDR3, the DNA is TGTGCCAGCAGCTCTGGACAGCTCACTGAAGCTTTCTTT. It encodes CASSSGQLTEAFF.